A single sample gave rise to the 29 T cell receptor beta chains below, sequenced in a study of blood T cell repertoires in COVID-19 (dated by TCRdb to 2020 to 2022). The library was made by the immunoSEQ multiplex PCR assay. What TCRdb holds here is the immuneACCESS table cut down to in-frame rearrangements. Part of the clones is not present; checked against another copy, under half of the missing clones reflect an unresolved V gene, and the others are unexplained. Across this sample there are a few hundred thousand clones, with more than 75% seen only once. The top ten clones comprise 0.99% of the sample. Sequencing was performed on peripheral blood. The origin of the receptors is a woman in her thirties or forties who had recovered from COVID-19.

The chain joins TRBV30 to TRBJ2-5, with 8 positions matching TRBD2. V shed 2 bases and J 2 bases; nucleotides not matched to a gene: 4. This CDR3 region has 14 residues. Germline V gives CDR1 GTSNPN, CDR2 SVGIG (reference sequence). The CDR3 region is CAWSQAGAQETQYF. The CDR3 DNA sequence: TGTGCCTGGAGTCAAGCGGGAGCGCAAGAGACCCAGTACTTC.

The CDR3 DNA sequence: TGTGCCAGCAGCCCGACAGAAAACACCATATATTTT. This gives the protein CASSPTENTIYF. The chain couples TRBV12-3 or TRBV12-4 to TRBJ1-3, with D possibly matching TRBD1 (5 bases). V lost 6 bases to trimming and J lost 6 bases, with 9 bases between them. The CDR3 contains 12 residues.

The rearrangement links TRBV12-3 or TRBV12-4 to TRBJ1-2; a possible D gene is TRBD1 (5 bases). This CDR3 spans 11 amino acids. Trimming shortened V by 6 bases and J by 10 bases, and 12 bases separated the two germline ends. The CDR3 coding sequence is TGTGCCAGCAGCCAGGCCAGGGTCTACACCTTC. Translation gives CASSQARVYTF.

This chain's CDR3 is CASRAIRTGGFEQYF. CDR3 in DNA: TGTGCCAGCAGGGCCATCCGGACAGGGGGTTTCGAGCAGTACTTC. The genes are TRBV6-5 and TRBJ2-7; 10 bases align to TRBD1. V dropped 6 bases and J dropped 6; count of bases not matched to a gene: 11. Looked up from germline, CDR1 is MNHEY and CDR2 is SVGAGI. The CDR3 covers 15 residues.

This chain connects TRBV5-1 to TRBJ1-4; D not certain. The ends were cut back, 1 base at V and 7 bases at J, with 8 bases in the middle. Germline values: CDR1 SGHRS, CDR2 YFSETQ. The CDR3 extends over 13 amino acids. The CDR3 nucleotides read TGCGCCAGCAGCTTGTCACAGCCTGAAAAACTGTTTTTT. Amino acids: CASSLSQPEKLFF.

Concerning this clone itself: A junction end diverges from the germline sequence, so it may reflect a read error. This chain connects TRBV7-7 to TRBJ2-2; 8 nucleotides line up with TRBD2. Germline V gene sequence: CDR1 SSHAT, CDR2 FNYEAQ (reference sequence). The CDR3 is 16 amino acids. The CDR3 coding sequence is TGTGCTAGCAGCCACGCCCGGGGGGGGAACACCGGGGAGCTGTTTTTT. Its translation is CASSHARGGNTGELFF.

As regards this clone: Other DNA sequences in the same sample also yield this CDR3. The chain joins TRBV7-2 to TRBJ1-2; 10 bases are a match to TRBD1. CDR1 and CDR2 (germline): SGHTA, FQGNSA. The V segment lost 1 base and the J segment 9 bases; nucleotides outside the gene matches: 17. The CDR3 spans 18 residues. CDR3 DNA: TGTGCCAGCAGCTTAGGGATTCCCTCCAGGGACAGGGGTTTACGCTACACCTTC. Translation: CASSLGIPSRDRGLRYTF.

The DNA for the CDR3 is TGTGCCAGCTCACCACGGGGAGGGCGAGAGACCCAGTACTTC. It yields the protein CASSPRGGRETQYF. The rearrangement uses TRBV18 and TRBJ2-5, with 7 positions matching TRBD2. In germline, CDR1 is KGHSH, CDR2 LQKENI. CDR3 length: 14 amino acids. J lost 4 bases, V lost 1 base, and 3 bases had no gene match.

The chain joins TRBV27 to TRBJ1-1, with D maybe TRBD1 (5 bases). CDR1 is MNHEY, CDR2 SMNVEV, per germline (reference sequence). This CDR3 spans 13 amino acids. Trimming pared 6 bases from V and 3 bases from J, leaving 11 bases between. The DNA of the CDR3 is TGTGCCAGCAGCCCAGGGAGGGACACTGAAGCTTTCTTT. Protein sequence: CASSPGRDTEAFF.

The DNA of the CDR3 is TGTGCCAGCAGCTTAGGGCCCCAGCCCCAGCATTTT. Protein sequence: CASSLGPQPQHF. The chain uses TRBV7-9 and TRBJ1-5; D is unclear. This CDR3 is built from 12 residues. CDR1 is SEHNR and CDR2 is FQNEAQ in the germline V gene (reference sequence). The germline V and J ends were trimmed by 1 base and 7 bases, with 5 bases remaining between them.

The CDR3 loop reads CASSQVAAGVDGYTF. DNA for the CDR3: TGCGCCAGCAGCCAAGTTGCGGCAGGGGTGGATGGCTACACCTTC. J is TRBJ1-2 and V is TRBV4-1, with a weak D call TRBD1 (6 bases). Germline assignment: CDR1 MGHRA and CDR2 YSYEKL. The CDR3 is 15 amino acids. The germline V and J ends were trimmed by 1 base and 6 bases, with 15 bases remaining between them.

The chain joins TRBV4-3 to TRBJ2-2; TRBD1 aligns across 9 bases. In germline, CDR1 is LGHNA, CDR2 YSLEER. The J segment lost 5 bases and the V segment lost 4 bases, leaving 2 bases of the junction unmatched. The CDR3 runs 14 residues. CDR3 sequence (DNA): TGCGCCAGCAGCCCGGGGACAGGGACCGGGGAGCTGTTTTTT. Protein: CASSPGTGTGELFF.

The chain employs TRBV15 and TRBJ1-1; TRBD1 aligns across 7 bases. J was trimmed by 5 bases and V by 0 bases; bases with no gene match: 9. The CDR3 covers 16 residues. Germline loops: CDR1 LNHNV, CDR2 YYDKDF (reference sequence). This CDR3 reads CATSRDLAGGGTEAFF. The DNA of the CDR3 is TGTGCCACCAGCAGAGATTTGGCAGGGGGTGGGACTGAAGCTTTCTTT.

The rearrangement joins TRBV11-3 to TRBJ2-1; 9 bases are a match to TRBD2. The CDR3 covers 16 residues. In germline, CDR1 is SGHNT, CDR2 YENEEA. V shed 5 bases and J 2 bases; nucleotides not matched to a gene: 7. CDR3 DNA: TGTGCCAGCAGCCCCACCCTAGCGGGGACCTACAATGAGCAGTTCTTC. Translating gives CASSPTLAGTYNEQFF.

The J gene is TRBJ2-7, the V gene TRBV6-5, with D perhaps TRBD2 (6 bases). The CDR3 totals 15 residues. Germline lookup yields CDR1 MNHEY and CDR2 SVGAGI. V was clipped by 7 bases and J by 0 bases, with 16 bases between them. CDR3 in DNA: TGTGCCAGCAAACCCCGGGCTAGCGTCTCCTACGAGCAGTACTTC. Translation: CASKPRASVSYEQYF.

The rearrangement joins TRBV18 to TRBJ2-1; 7 nucleotides align to TRBD2. The germline V gene has CDR1 KGHSH and CDR2 LQKENI. CDR3 length: 15 residues. Unmatched junction bases numbered 4, after V lost 0 bases and J lost 5 bases. CDR3 bases: TGTGCCAGCTCACCACCCGGGGGGACCCACAATGAGCAGTTCTTC. Translated: CASSPPGGTHNEQFF.

The V gene is TRBV7-9, the J gene TRBJ2-2, with 11 bases identical to TRBD2. CDR1 is SEHNR, CDR2 FQNEAQ, per germline (reference sequence). V shed 8 bases, J shed 0 bases, and the junction held 8 bases outside the gene matches. The CDR3 is 17 amino acids. The CDR3 nucleotides read TGTGCCAGCCCTACTAGCGGGAGTTCGGCGAACACCGGGGAGCTGTTTTTT. The encoded protein is CASPTSGSSANTGELFF.

The V gene is TRBV15, the J gene TRBJ2-7, with D unclear. The CDR3 extends over 14 amino acids. Per the germline V gene, CDR1 is LNHNV and CDR2 is YYDKDF (reference sequence). Trimming removed 5 bases from V and 2 bases from J, with 13 bases in between. The DNA of the CDR3 is TGTGCCACCAGCCACTCCTCCGCCCCCTACGAGCAGTACTTC. This gives the protein CATSHSSAPYEQYF.

This clone was seen only a few times. Other DNA variants within this sample encode the same CDR3. The chain employs TRBV20-1 and TRBJ2-1; possibly TRBD2 for D (5 bases). Trimming pared 6 bases from V and 6 bases from J, leaving 9 bases between. Germline V gene sequence: CDR1 DFQATT, CDR2 SNEGSKA (reference sequence). This CDR3 has 11 amino acids. The CDR3 reads CSASTSNEQFF. The CDR3 region has the DNA TGCAGTGCCAGTACTAGCAATGAGCAGTTCTTC.

V is TRBV6-5 and J is TRBJ2-3, with 10 bases lining up with TRBD2. CDR3 length equals 16 residues. Germline V gene lookup returns CDR1 MNHEY and CDR2 SVGAGI. V lost 2 bases and J lost 4; bases outside the gene matches: 6. CDR3 sequence (DNA): TGTGCCAGCAGTTACGCGGCTAGCGGGGGTGCAGATACGCAGTATTTT. Its translation is CASSYAASGGADTQYF.

The chain carries TRBV9 and TRBJ2-1, with D possibly TRBD2 on 5 matching bases. The V and J ends lost 0 bases and 8 bases respectively, with 15 bases between them. CDR3 length equals 15 residues. In germline, CDR1 is SGDLS, CDR2 YYNGEE. CDR3 nucleotide sequence: TGTGCCAGCAGCGTAGGGACTGTCACCCTTGATGAGCAGTTCTTC. Residues: CASSVGTVTLDEQFF.

J is TRBJ1-2 and V is TRBV10-3, with 10 bases lining up with TRBD1. With 7 bases clipped from V and 7 bases from J, the junction kept 6 bases outside the gene matches. Germline values: CDR1 ENHRY, CDR2 SYGVKD. The CDR3 runs 13 residues. The CDR3 region has the DNA TGTGCCATCACCAAACGACAGGGGGCTGGCTACACCTTC. It translates to CAITKRQGAGYTF.

The chain carries TRBV19 and TRBJ2-2, with TRBD2 identical over 7 bases. Trimming at V came to 7 bases and at J to 5 bases, leaving 10 bases not matched to a gene. CDR3 length equals 15 residues. Germline-derived CDR1 and CDR2 are LNHDA and SQIVND (reference sequence). CDR3 coding DNA: TGTGCCAGTACCCCCCTTGGGGGGGGGACCGGGGAGCTGTTTTTT. Translation: CASTPLGGGTGELFF. Drawing the rest from reference TRBV19 and TRBJ2-2, the complete variable domain is DGGITQSPKYLFRKEGQNVTLSCEQNLNHDAMYWYRQDPGQGLRLIYYSQIVNDFQKGDIAEGYSVSREKKESFPLTVTSAQKNPTAFYLCASTPLGGGTGELFFGEGSRLTVL.

V gene TRBV7-9 combines with J gene TRBJ2-1, with 7 bases matching TRBD2. V lost 0 bases to trimming and J lost 13 bases; unmatched junction nucleotides: 3. The CDR3 covers 12 residues. CDR1 is SEHNR and CDR2 is FQNEAQ in the germline V gene (reference sequence). CDR3 nucleotide sequence: TGTGCCAGCAGCTTAGCCCCAGCGGGACAGTTCTTC. This codes for CASSLAPAGQFF.

With regard to this clone: This specimen includes other DNA sequences encoding the same CDR3. V is TRBV7-8 and J is TRBJ1-2; D possibly corresponds to TRBD1 (6 bases). V was pared by 5 bases and J by 4 bases, with 14 bases between. This CDR3 contains 14 residues. The germline CDR1 and CDR2 sequences are SGHVS and FQNEAQ. The CDR3 here is CASSPGGGGYGYTF. In nucleotides, the CDR3 is TGTGCCAGCAGCCCGGGGGGCGGGGGCTATGGCTACACCTTC.

This clone was seen a single time. Here the CDR3 reads CASSYWTGANQPQHF. The DNA for the CDR3 is TGTGCCAGCAGTTATTGGACAGGGGCCAATCAGCCCCAGCATTTT. This chain connects TRBV6-2 or TRBV6-3 to TRBJ1-5; the match to TRBD1 covers 9 bases. The germline V gene has CDR1 MNHEY and CDR2 SVGEGT. The V gene end was trimmed by 3 bases and the J gene end by 3 bases; junction bases not matched to a gene: 3. CDR3 length: 15 residues.

The chain recombines TRBV23-1 with TRBJ2-7; 8 bases align to TRBD2. TRBV23-1 carries the ORF label, with uncertain function. Losses at the gene ends were 4 bases for V and 1 base for J; bases not matched to a gene: 12. This CDR3 comprises 17 residues. The CDR3 loop reads CASSPPPGLGLSYEQYV. In DNA, the CDR3 is TGCGCCAGCAGTCCTCCGCCGGGACTAGGCCTATCCTACGAGCAGTACGTC.

The V and J genes are TRBV30 and TRBJ1-2; no clear D gene. This CDR3 has 12 amino acids. V lost 0 bases and J 7 bases, leaving 9 bases between the germline ends. CDR1 is GTSNPN and CDR2 is SVGIG in the germline V gene (reference sequence). The CDR3 nucleotides are TGTGCCTGGAGTGTTGGGTTAGCTGGCTACACCTTC. Encoded protein: CAWSVGLAGYTF.

This clone has a handful of counts. V gene TRBV19 combines with J gene TRBJ1-5; the D is unclear. The V gene lost 3 bases and the J gene lost 3 bases, with 12 bases spanning the gap. Looked up from germline, CDR1 is LNHDA and CDR2 is SQIVND (reference sequence). The CDR3 has 15 residues. CDR3 protein: CASSIAGSPNQPQHF. The CDR3 DNA is TGTGCCAGTAGTATTGCGGGGTCCCCCAATCAGCCCCAGCATTTT.